This TCR beta chain came from a study of graft-versus-host responses after intestinal transplantation (dated by TCRdb to about 2021). Regarding the study in general: Recipients received multivisceral, liver-intestinal, or isolated intestinal transplants. All recipients received anti-thymocyte globulin induction followed by maintenance tacrolimus and steroids for roughly 3 years. After intestinal transplantation, graft-versus-host and host-versus-graft alloreactive T cell clones were followed in the graft, circulation and bone marrow using bulk TCR-beta CDR3 sequencing. To identify alloreactive clones, pre-transplant mixed lymphocyte reaction products were sequenced and compared with unstimulated pre-transplant donor and recipient T cells. A cohort of approximately 23 intestinal transplant recipients, including one retransplant, was enrolled, and a few patients lacking pretransplant specimens were excluded. Donor T cell macrochimerism was defined as a peak of at least 4% donor T cells among recipient peripheral blood mononuclear cells. Samples from a few later patients were sequenced in-house on an Illumina MiSeq with MiXCR processing rather than by the commercial service. The full study reports these points: The relatively low number and heterogeneity of intestinal transplant patients limited the conclusions. Patients with donor T cell macrochimerism had high GvH to HvG T cell clonal ratios in their allografts. Early after transplant, declines in HvG clones were associated with peak levels of circulating GvH clones. GvH clones were detected in recipient bone marrow, and some appeared earlier in ileal mucosa or blood, consistent with an intestinal mucosal origin.

With respect to this clone: Its target antigen remains unknown. No per-base quality is available; no much larger clone lies one base away.

The library was produced with the immunoSEQ multiplex PCR assay. In most patients, genomic DNA was isolated using the Qiagen DNeasy Blood and Tissue Kit and sent frozen to Adaptive Biotechnologies for TCR sequencing. Adaptive Biotechnologies carried out high-throughput TCR-beta CDR3 sequencing of genomic DNA for most patients. The authors' analysis ran thus. Adaptive's ImmunoSEQ software supplied the TCR sequencing data for 18 patients, while MiXCR and VDJtools were used to process a few other patients. To correct CD4 versus CD8 sorting errors, sequences present in both subsets at a frequency ratio below 5:1 were removed. CDR3 nucleotide sequences shared between donor and recipient were removed because their origin could not be assigned. To count as alloreactive, a clone needed at least 2-fold expansion over unstimulated cells and a minimum CFSE-low frequency of 0.002% (template counts) or 0.001% (read counts). Clones were considered mappable if detected in sequenced pre-transplant spleen, lymph node, or MLR CFSE-low populations of the donor or recipient. Cumulative frequency of alloreactive clones was calculated as a percentage of all sequences weighted by copy number. This is the immuneACCESS table as TCRdb keeps it, with only in-frame sequences that have V and J called. A part of the clones is gone; compared with another copy, unresolved V genes explain less than half, and the rest is unexplained. Clone size and the V and J calls come from that table; the DNA yielded D and trimming. This sample holds 120,000 or so clones; approximately 92% were observed only once. The top ten hold 0.4% to 0.55% of the sample.

V and J lose 5 bases and 8 bases, and a span of 16 bases separates them. The CDR3 spans 14 residues, from the cysteine through the phenylalanine. Just the 42-base CDR3 DNA is kept, in frame starting at base 1. The sample's time point label, decoded: cells obtained before transplantation from donor or recipient. CD3+CD4+ and CD3+CD8+ populations were FACS-sorted from unstimulated pre-transplant donor and recipient cells taken from spleen or lymph nodes. Specimen: unstimulated CD8+ T cells sorted from spleen or lymph node cells, collected before intestinal transplant. The rearranged segments are TRBV23-1 and TRBJ2-1; the D gene is perhaps TRBD1, from 6 matching bases. TRBV23-1 belongs to the ORF category, with a function that is uncertain. The receptor's source is a human donor who received an intestinal transplant. The CDR3 region reads CASSRGTRSHEQFF. The sequence in DNA is TGCGCCAGCAGTAGGGGGACAAGGTCGCATGAGCAGTTCTTC.